The 15 T cell receptor beta chains given below trace back to one sample, sequenced in a study of shared clonotypes between healthy human individuals (TCRdb year 2020). For the CD8 naive samples, CD45RO-negative cells were positively selected for CCR7, yielding a CD45RA+CCR7+ population from which TemRA cells were excluded. Libraries were prepared through the immunoSEQ multiplex PCR assay. This is the immuneACCESS table as TCRdb keeps it, with only in-frame sequences that have V and J called. A part of the clones is gone; compared with another copy, unresolved V genes explain less than half, and the rest is unexplained. The sample table holds fewer than 850,000 clones, of which approximately 96% were seen once. Together, the top ten hold over 0.2% of the sample. The sample taken for sequencing was naive CD8+ T cells sorted from blood. This sample's cell subset or site label indicates: CD45RA+CCR7+. The receptor source for this set is a man aged 25 to 45 in good health.

The chain employs TRBV7-8 and TRBJ2-7, with D perhaps matching TRBD1 or TRBD2 (6 bases each). The germline CDR1 and CDR2 sequences are SGHVS and FQNEAQ. The CDR3 has 15 residues. The V gene lost 4 bases and the J gene lost 6 bases, with 19 bases spanning the gap. In DNA form, the CDR3 reads TGTGCCAGCAGCTCAAGGGGGGCGGACGAGGGCGAGCAGTACTTC. Its protein product is CASSSRGADEGEQYF.

The chain couples TRBV19 to TRBJ2-1; weak D call: TRBD1 (5 bases). CDR3 length: 13 residues. Trimming stripped 11 bases from V and 1 base from J, with 12 bases between. The V gene's germline CDR1 is LNHDA and CDR2 SQIVND (reference sequence). The DNA for the CDR3 is TGTGCCTCCAGGACACGTTCCTACAATGAGCAGTTCTTC. Translating it yields CASRTRSYNEQFF.

The chain employs TRBV11-3 and TRBJ2-1; D may be TRBD2 (6 bases). Germline CDR1 SGHNT, CDR2 YENEEA. The CDR3 extends over 15 amino acids. The ends were cut back, 2 bases at V and 0 bases at J, with 8 bases in the middle. CDR3 DNA sequence: TGTGCCAGCAGCTTACGGGAGAGCTCCTACAATGAGCAGTTCTTC. Translation: CASSLRESSYNEQFF.

The rearrangement links TRBV27 to TRBJ1-5, with D possibly matching TRBD1 (5 bases). The CDR3 sequence is 15 residues long. Trimming removed 4 bases from V and 0 bases from J, with 10 bases in between. In germline, CDR1 is MNHEY, CDR2 SMNVEV (reference sequence). The DNA for the CDR3 is TGTGCCAGCAGTTCGGGACTTTATAGCAATCAGCCCCAGCATTTT. Translation gives CASSSGLYSNQPQHF.

This clone was recorded once. Compared with germline, one end of the junction differs, possibly owing to a read error. This chain joins TRBV4-3 and TRBJ1-5; no definite D call. The CDR3 covers 15 residues. From germline, CDR1 is LGHNA and CDR2 YSLEER. CDR3 bases: TGCGCCAGCAGCCAAGATAGTAGCAGCAGTCAGCCCCAGCATTTT. The encoded protein is CASSQDSSSSQPQHF.

The chain employs TRBV4-1 and TRBJ2-1; tentatively, D is TRBD1 (6 bases). V lost 4 bases to trimming and J lost 7 bases, with 8 bases between them. The CDR3 length is 12 residues. Germline CDR1 is MGHRA and CDR2 is YSYEKL. CDR3 residues: CASSLGGNEQFF. CDR3 nucleotides: TGCGCCAGCAGCCTAGGGGGTAATGAGCAGTTCTTC.

The chain employs TRBV29-1 and TRBJ2-1, with 14 bases aligning to TRBD2. The CDR3 has 16 amino acids. Germline trimming cut 7 bases from V and 4 bases from J; bases unmatched to any gene: 9. The germline gives CDR1 SQVTM, CDR2 ANQGSEA. The CDR3 nucleotides are TGCAGCGGTGCCGGGACTAGCGGGAGAAATTACAATGAGCAGTTCTTC. Protein product: CSGAGTSGRNYNEQFF.

This clone occurred once. The V and J genes are TRBV29-1 and TRBJ2-1; no reliable D call. The length of the CDR3 is 12 residues. Looked up from germline, CDR1 is SQVTM and CDR2 is ANQGSEA. Trimming stripped 7 bases from V and 5 bases from J, with 12 bases between. The CDR3 nucleotides are TGCAGCGCCCAAAAGGAGAACAATGAGCAGTTCTTC. Translating gives CSAQKENNEQFF.

CDR3 loop: CASGQPSSGANVLTF. For the CDR3, the DNA is TGTGCCAGCGGACAGCCGAGCTCTGGGGCCAACGTCCTGACTTTC. The chain recombines TRBV9 with TRBJ2-6; the D gene is possibly TRBD1 (6 bases). CDR1 and CDR2 (germline): SGDLS, YYNGEE. Trimming shortened V by 7 bases and J by 0 bases, and 11 bases separated the two germline ends. This CDR3 spans 15 amino acids.

The chain combines TRBV2 with TRBJ1-4, with TRBD1 matching over 7 bases. The length of the CDR3 is 15 residues. Losses at the gene ends were 6 bases for V and 7 bases for J; bases not matched to a gene: 11. In germline, CDR1 is SNHLY, CDR2 FYNNEI. The CDR3 loop is CASSGLTGMSEKLFF. CDR3 bases: TGTGCCAGCAGCGGCTTGACAGGGATGAGTGAAAAACTGTTTTTT. The whole variable domain, filled in from reference TRBV2 and TRBJ1-4, reads EPEVTQTPSHQVTQMGQEVILRCVPISNHLYFYWYRQILGQKVEFLVSFYNNEISEKSEIFDDQFSVERPDGSNFTLKIRSTKLEDSAMYFCASSGLTGMSEKLFFGSGTQLSVL.

The chain uses TRBV9 and TRBJ2-1; 10 bases fit TRBD2. CDR3 size: 15 residues. Germline V gives CDR1 SGDLS, CDR2 YYNGEE. Trimming at V came to 0 bases and at J to 8 bases, leaving 5 bases not matched to a gene. This chain's CDR3 is CASSVGGGLADEQFF. The DNA of the CDR3 is TGTGCCAGCAGCGTAGGAGGTGGACTAGCGGATGAGCAGTTCTTC.

This chain links TRBV15 with TRBJ2-7; TRBD1 matches 9 bases. Germline values: CDR1 LNHNV, CDR2 YYDKDF (reference sequence). This CDR3 comprises 18 residues. Germline trimming cut 3 bases from V and 1 base from J; bases unmatched to any gene: 13. DNA of the CDR3: TGTGCCACCAGCAGTGATGCGACAGGGGGTTCGAGGTCCTACGAGCAGTACTTC. This gives the protein CATSSDATGGSRSYEQYF.

V is TRBV7-8 and J is TRBJ2-2; 9 bases align to TRBD1. CDR1 and CDR2 (germline): SGHVS, FQNEAQ. The CDR3 runs to 18 residues. The ends lost 4 bases at V and 5 bases at J; junction bases unmatched: 14. This CDR3 reads CASSSPGQGSILTGELFF. CDR3 DNA: TGTGCCAGCAGCTCTCCAGGACAGGGGAGCATATTAACCGGGGAGCTGTTTTTT.

The chain recombines TRBV29-1 with TRBJ1-1, with D tentatively TRBD1 (5 bases). Trimming left V 7 bases short and J 0 bases short, with 12 bases between. Per the germline V gene, CDR1 is SQVTM and CDR2 is ANQGSEA. CDR3 length: 13 residues. CDR3 protein: CSGIGELNTEAFF. CDR3 bases: TGCAGCGGTATAGGGGAATTGAACACTGAAGCTTTCTTT.

V gene TRBV7-9 combines with J gene TRBJ2-1; D is uncertain. The CDR3 sequence is 11 residues long. The V end lost 4 bases, the J end lost 8 bases, and 6 bases lay between the germline ends. Germline V gene lookup returns CDR1 SEHNR and CDR2 FQNEAQ (reference sequence). CDR3 coding DNA: TGTGCCAGCAGCTCGATGGATGAGCAGTTCTTC. This codes for CASSSMDEQFF.